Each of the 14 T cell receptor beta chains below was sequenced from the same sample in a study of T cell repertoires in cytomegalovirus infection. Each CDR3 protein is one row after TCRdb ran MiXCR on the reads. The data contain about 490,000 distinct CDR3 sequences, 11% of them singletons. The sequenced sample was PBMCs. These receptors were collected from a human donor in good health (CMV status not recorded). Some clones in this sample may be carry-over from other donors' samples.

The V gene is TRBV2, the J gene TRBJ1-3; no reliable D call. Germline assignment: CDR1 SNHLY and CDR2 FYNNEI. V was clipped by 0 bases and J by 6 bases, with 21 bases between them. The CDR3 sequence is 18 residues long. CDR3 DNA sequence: TGTGCCAGCAGTGAAGCGCTTACTATGGCCGAGGTCCTAAACACCATATATTTT. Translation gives CASSEALTMAEVLNTIYF.

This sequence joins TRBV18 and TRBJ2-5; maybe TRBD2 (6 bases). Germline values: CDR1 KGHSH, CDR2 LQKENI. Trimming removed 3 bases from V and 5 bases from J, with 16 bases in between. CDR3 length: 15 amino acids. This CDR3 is CASSPSGVGGETQYF. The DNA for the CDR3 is TGTGCCAGCTCACCTTCGGGAGTCGGAGGGGAGACCCAGTACTTC.

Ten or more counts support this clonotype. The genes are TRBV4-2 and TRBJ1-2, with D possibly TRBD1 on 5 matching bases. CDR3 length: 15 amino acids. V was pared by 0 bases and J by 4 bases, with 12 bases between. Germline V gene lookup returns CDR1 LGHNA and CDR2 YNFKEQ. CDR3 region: CASSQDRQNSYGYTF. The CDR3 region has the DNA TGTGCCAGCAGCCAAGATCGACAGAATAGCTATGGCTACACCTTC.

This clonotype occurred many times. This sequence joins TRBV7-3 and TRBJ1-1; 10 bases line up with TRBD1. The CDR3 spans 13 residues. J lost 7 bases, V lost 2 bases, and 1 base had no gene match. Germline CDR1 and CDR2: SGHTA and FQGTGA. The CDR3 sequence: CASSLGTGDEAFF. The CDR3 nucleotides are TGTGCCAGCAGCTTAGGGACAGGGGATGAAGCTTTCTTT.

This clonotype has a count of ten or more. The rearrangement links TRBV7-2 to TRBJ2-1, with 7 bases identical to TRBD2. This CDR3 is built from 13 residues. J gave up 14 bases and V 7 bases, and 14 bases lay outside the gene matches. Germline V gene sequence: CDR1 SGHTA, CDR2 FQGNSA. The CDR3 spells CASTTPLASWEFF. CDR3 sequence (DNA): TGTGCCAGCACCACACCACTAGCGAGTTGGGAGTTCTTC. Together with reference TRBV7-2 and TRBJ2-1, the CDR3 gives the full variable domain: GAGVSQSPSNKVTEKGKDVELRCDPISGHTALYWYRQSLGQGLEFLIYFQGNSAPDKSGLPSDRFSAERTGGSVSTLTIQRTQQEDSAVYLCASTTPLASWEFFGPGTRLTVL.

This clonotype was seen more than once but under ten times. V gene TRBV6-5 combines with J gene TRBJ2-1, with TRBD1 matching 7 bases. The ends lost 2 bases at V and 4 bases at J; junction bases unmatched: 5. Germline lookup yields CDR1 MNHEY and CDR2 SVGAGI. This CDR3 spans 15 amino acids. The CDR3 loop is CASSYTTGLYNEQFF. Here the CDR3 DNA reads TGTGCCAGCAGTTACACGACAGGGCTATACAATGAGCAGTTCTTC.

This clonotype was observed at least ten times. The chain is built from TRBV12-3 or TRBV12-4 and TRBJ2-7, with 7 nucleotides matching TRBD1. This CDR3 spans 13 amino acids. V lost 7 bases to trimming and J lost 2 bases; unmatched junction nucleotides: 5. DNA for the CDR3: TGTGCCAGCAAGGCAGGGGGAACCTACGAGCAGTACTTC. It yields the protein CASKAGGTYEQYF.

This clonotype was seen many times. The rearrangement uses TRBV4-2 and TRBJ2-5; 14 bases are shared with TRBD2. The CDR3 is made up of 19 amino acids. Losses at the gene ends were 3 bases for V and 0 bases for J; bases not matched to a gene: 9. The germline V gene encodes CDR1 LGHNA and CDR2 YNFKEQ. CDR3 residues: CASSQGRLAGGAYQETQYF. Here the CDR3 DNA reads TGTGCCAGCAGCCAGGGGAGACTAGCGGGGGGGGCGTACCAAGAGACCCAGTACTTC.

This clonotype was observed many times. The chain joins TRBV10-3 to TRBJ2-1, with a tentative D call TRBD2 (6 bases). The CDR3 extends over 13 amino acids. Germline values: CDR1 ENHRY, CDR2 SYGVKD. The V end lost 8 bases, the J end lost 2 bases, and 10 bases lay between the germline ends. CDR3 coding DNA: TGTGCCATCTCGGGGGTAGCCTACAATGAGCAGTTCTTC. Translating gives CAISGVAYNEQFF.

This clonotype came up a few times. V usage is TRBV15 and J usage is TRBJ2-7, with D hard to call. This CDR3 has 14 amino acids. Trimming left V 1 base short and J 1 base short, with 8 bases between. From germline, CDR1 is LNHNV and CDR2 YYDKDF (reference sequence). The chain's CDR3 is CATSRVGDSYEQYF. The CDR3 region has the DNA TGTGCCACCAGCAGAGTTGGGGATTCCTACGAGCAGTACTTC.

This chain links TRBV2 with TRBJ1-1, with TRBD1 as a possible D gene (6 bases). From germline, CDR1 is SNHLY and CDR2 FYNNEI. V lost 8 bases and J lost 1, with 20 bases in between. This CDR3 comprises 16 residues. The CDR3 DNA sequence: TGTGCCAGCCGGAAAGGGGGTTCCGGCGGGAACACTGAAGCTTTCTTT. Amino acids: CASRKGGSGGNTEAFF.

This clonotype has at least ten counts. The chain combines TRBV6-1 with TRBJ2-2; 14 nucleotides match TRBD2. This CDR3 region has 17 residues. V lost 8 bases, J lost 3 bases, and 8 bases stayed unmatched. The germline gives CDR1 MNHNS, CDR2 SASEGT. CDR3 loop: CASRRLAGGSDTGELFF. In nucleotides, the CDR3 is TGTGCCAGCCGACGACTAGCGGGAGGGTCGGACACCGGGGAGCTGTTTTTT.

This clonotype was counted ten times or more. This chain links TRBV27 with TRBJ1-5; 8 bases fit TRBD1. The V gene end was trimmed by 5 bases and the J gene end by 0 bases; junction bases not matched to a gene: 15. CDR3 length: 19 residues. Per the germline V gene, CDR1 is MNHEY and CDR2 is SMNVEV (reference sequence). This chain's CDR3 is CASSQTGTGLRNSNQPQHF. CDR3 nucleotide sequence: TGTGCCAGCAGTCAAACCGGGACAGGATTGAGAAATAGCAATCAGCCCCAGCATTTT.

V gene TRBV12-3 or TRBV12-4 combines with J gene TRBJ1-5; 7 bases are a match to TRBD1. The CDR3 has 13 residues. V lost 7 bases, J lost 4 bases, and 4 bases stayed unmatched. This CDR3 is CASKKTGNQPQHF. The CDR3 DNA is TGTGCCAGCAAAAAGACAGGGAATCAGCCCCAGCATTTT.